This T cell receptor beta chain emerged from a study of blood T cell repertoires in COVID-19. Assay used: immunoSEQ multiplex PCR; TCRdb lists only in-frame clones, some missing. This table has over 150,000 clones, approximately 77% appearing once. J gave up 6 bases and V 3 bases, and 6 bases lay outside the gene matches. This CDR3 region has 15 residues. In germline, CDR1 is SGHRS, CDR2 YFSETQ. The clonotype was recovered from a woman aged 80 or older with active or convalescent COVID-19. The chain recombines TRBV5-1 with TRBJ2-1; TRBD2 matches 10 bases. Material: peripheral blood. CDR3 nucleotides: TGCGCCAGCAGCTGGAGCGGGAGGGTGAGCAATGAGCAGTTCTTC. Its translation is CASSWSGRVSNEQFF.